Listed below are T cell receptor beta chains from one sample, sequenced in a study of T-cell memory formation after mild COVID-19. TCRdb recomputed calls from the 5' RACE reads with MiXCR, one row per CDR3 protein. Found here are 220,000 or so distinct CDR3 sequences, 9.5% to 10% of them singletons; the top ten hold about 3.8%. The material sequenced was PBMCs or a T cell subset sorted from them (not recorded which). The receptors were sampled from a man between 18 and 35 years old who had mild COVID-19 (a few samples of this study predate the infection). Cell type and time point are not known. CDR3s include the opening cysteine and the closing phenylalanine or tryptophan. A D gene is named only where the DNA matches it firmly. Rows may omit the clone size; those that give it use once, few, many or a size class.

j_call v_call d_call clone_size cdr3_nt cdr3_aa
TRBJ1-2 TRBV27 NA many TGTGCCAGCAGTTCCCTCCGGCTACAGGGTTCCCCTAACTATGGCTACACCTTC CASSSLRLQGSPNYGYTF
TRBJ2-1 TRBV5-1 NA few TGCGCCAGCAGTCCCCAGGGGGGGGACTACAATGAGCAGTTCTTC CASSPQGGDYNEQFF
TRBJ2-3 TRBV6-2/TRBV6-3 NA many TGTGCCAGCAGTTTGAGCCGGACATACACAGATACGCAGTATTTT CASSLSRTYTDTQYF
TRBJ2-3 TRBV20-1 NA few TGCAGTGCTAGACGGGACAAAGTCACAGATACGCAGTATTTT CSARRDKVTDTQYF
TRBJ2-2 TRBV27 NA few TGTGCCAGCAGTTCTAAGGTTACCGGGGAGCTGTTTTTT CASSSKVTGELFF
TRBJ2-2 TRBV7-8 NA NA TGTGCCAGCAGCTTAGCGTATGGGCAGGCCTCCCGGGAGCTGTTTTTT CASSLAYGQASRELFF
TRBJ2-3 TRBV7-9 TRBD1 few TGTGCCAGCAGCCGAATCCTGGGACAGGGCACAGATACGCAGTATTTT CASSRILGQGTDTQYF
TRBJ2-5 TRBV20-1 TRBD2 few TGCAGTGCTTTAGCGGGGAACCAAGAGACCCAGTACTTC CSALAGNQETQYF
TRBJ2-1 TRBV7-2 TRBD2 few TGTGCCAGCAGCAACGGACTAGCGGGGAGCAATGAGCAGTTCTTC CASSNGLAGSNEQFF
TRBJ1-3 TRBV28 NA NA TGTGCCAGCAGTTGGGGGTACTCTGGAAACACCATATATTTT CASSWGYSGNTIYF
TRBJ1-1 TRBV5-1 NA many TGCGCCAGCAGCTTGGACAGGCCGAACACTGAAGCTTTCTTT CASSLDRPNTEAFF
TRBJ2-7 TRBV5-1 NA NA TGCGCCAGCAGCCTGGGGCCTGGTCGTGAGCAGTACTTC CASSLGPGREQYF
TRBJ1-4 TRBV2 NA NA TGTGCCAGCAGTGAATTGGGAAAGGAAAAACTGTTTTTT CASSELGKEKLFF
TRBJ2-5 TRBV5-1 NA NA TGCGCCAGCATGCCGATCCCCACCCAGGAGACCCAGTACTTC CASMPIPTQETQYF
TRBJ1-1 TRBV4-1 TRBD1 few TGCGCCAGCAGCCCCCTGGTGACGGGACAGGGAGTTATTTTT CASSPLVTGQGVIF
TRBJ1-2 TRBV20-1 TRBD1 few TGCAGTGCCGGACAGGTCTATGGCTACACCTTC CSAGQVYGYTF
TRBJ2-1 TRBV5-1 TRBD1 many TGCGCCAGCAGCGTGGGACAGCTCAAAGGTGAGCAGTTCTTC CASSVGQLKGEQFF
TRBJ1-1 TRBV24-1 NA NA TGTGCCACCAGTGATCCGGCCCGAGGAGACACTGAAGCTTTCTTT CATSDPARGDTEAFF
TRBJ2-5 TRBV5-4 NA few TGTGCCAGCAGCTTTTGGGGGAAAGAGACCCAGTACTTC CASSFWGKETQYF
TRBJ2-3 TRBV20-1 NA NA TGCAGTGCTAGAAAAGGGCCTTCTAGCACAGATACGCAGTATTTT CSARKGPSSTDTQYF
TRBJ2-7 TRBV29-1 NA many TGCAGCGTTGGTCCAAATGCGGGCGAGCAGTACTTC CSVGPNAGEQYF
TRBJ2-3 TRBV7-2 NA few TGTGCCAGCAGCTTAGGTCTAGCTTTTGGCACAGATACGCAGTATTTT CASSLGLAFGTDTQYF
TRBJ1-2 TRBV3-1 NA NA TGTGCCAGCAGCCTAGAGAACCGCGACTATGGCTACACCTTC CASSLENRDYGYTF
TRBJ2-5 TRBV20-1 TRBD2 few TGCAGTGCGCCTCTAGCGGGGGGGCAACAGACCCAGTACTTC CSAPLAGGQQTQYF
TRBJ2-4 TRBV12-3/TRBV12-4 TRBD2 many TGTGCCAGCAGTTTATCTGGCGGGGGATTAGCCAAAAACATTCAGTACTTC CASSLSGGGLAKNIQYF
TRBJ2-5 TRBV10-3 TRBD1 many TGTGCCATCAAAGGGACAGACCTTCAAGAGACCCAGTACTTC CAIKGTDLQETQYF
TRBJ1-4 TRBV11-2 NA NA TGTGCCAGCAGGACAGATTTTAATGAAAAACTGTTTTTT CASRTDFNEKLFF
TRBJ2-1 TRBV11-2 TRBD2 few TGTGCCAGCAGGCCCATTAGCGGGGGCTCCTACAATGAGCAGTTCTTC CASRPISGGSYNEQFF
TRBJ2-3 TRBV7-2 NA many TGTGCCAGCAGCTTAGGGCTAGCCGCTTACACAGATACGCAGTATTTT CASSLGLAAYTDTQYF
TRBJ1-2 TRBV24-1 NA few TGTGCCACCAGTGACATCGACGGAGTTTATGGCTACACCTTC CATSDIDGVYGYTF
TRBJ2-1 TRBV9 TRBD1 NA TGTGCCAGCAGCCCCGGACAGGGGAGTAATGAGCAGTTCTTC CASSPGQGSNEQFF
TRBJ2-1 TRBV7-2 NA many TGTGCCAGCAGCTTAGAGGTCTCCTACAATGAGCAGTTCTTC CASSLEVSYNEQFF
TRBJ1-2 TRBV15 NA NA TGTGCCACCAGCAGAGATCTAATAGGTTCCTATGGCTACACCTTC CATSRDLIGSYGYTF
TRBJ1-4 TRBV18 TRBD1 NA TGTGCCAGCTCACCAAGGGGACAGGCGAGGGGGAAGGAAAAACTGTTTTTT CASSPRGQARGKEKLFF
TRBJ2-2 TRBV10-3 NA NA TGTGCCATCAGTGAGCAGACAGCCACCGGGGAGCTGTTTTTT CAISEQTATGELFF
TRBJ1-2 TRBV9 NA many TGTGCCAGCAGCGGTTACCCAGGCTACACCTTC CASSGYPGYTF
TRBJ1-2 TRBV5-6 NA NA TGTGCCAGCAGCTTCGCCCGGAGTATCCGCTATGGCTACACCTTC CASSFARSIRYGYTF
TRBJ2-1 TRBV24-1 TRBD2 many TGTGCCACCAGTGAAGTACTAGCGGGGGGGCAAAATGAGCAGTTCTTC CATSEVLAGGQNEQFF
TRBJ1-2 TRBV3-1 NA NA TGTGCCAGCAGCCAATACAGTCTAAACTATGGCTACACCTTC CASSQYSLNYGYTF
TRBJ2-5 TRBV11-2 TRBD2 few TGTGCCAGCAGCTTAGGTGGGCTAGCGGGGGGACAAGAGACCCAGTACTTC CASSLGGLAGGQETQYF
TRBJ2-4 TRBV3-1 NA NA TGTGCCAGCAGCCAAGATCCTTCAGGGGCGGGAAACATTCAGTACTTC CASSQDPSGAGNIQYF
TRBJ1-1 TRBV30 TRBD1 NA TGTGCCTGGAGTCGGGACAGGGTCGCTTTCTTT CAWSRDRVAFF
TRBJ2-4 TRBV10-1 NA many TGCGCCAGCAGTGACAGGGGATCCAAAAACATTCAGTACTTC CASSDRGSKNIQYF
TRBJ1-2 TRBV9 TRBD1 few TGTGCCAGCAGCGCTCAACACCAAGGACAGGGGAAGAACTATGGCTACACCTTC CASSAQHQGQGKNYGYTF
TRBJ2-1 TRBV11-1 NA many TGTGCCAGCAGCTTACGTCTATGGGGGGACAATGAGCAGTTCTTC CASSLRLWGDNEQFF
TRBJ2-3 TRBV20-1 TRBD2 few TGCAGTGCTAGCCTAGCGGGGGGGAGCACAGATACGCAGTATTTT CSASLAGGSTDTQYF
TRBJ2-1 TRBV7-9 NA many TGTGCCAGCAGCCCTGCATGGGGGACCGGCTACAATGAGCAGTTCTTC CASSPAWGTGYNEQFF
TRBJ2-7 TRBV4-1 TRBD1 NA TGCGCCAGCAGCCAGGGACAGGGAAGCGGCTACGAGCAGTACTTC CASSQGQGSGYEQYF
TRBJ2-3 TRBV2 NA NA TGTGCCAGCAGTGCCAGGACACCCACAGATACGCAGTATTTT CASSARTPTDTQYF
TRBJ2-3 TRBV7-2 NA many TGTGCCAGCAGCCCCGGACCGGCTGATACGCAGTATTTT CASSPGPADTQYF
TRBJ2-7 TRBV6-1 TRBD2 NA TGTGCCAGCAGTCTGACTAGCTGGAGCTCCTACGAGCAGTACTTC CASSLTSWSSYEQYF
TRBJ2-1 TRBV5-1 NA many TGCGCCAGCAGCTTACAGGGCTCCTACAATGAGCAGTTCTTC CASSLQGSYNEQFF
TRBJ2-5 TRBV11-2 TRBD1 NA TGTGCCAGCAGAGGACAGGGAGAGACCCAGTACTTC CASRGQGETQYF